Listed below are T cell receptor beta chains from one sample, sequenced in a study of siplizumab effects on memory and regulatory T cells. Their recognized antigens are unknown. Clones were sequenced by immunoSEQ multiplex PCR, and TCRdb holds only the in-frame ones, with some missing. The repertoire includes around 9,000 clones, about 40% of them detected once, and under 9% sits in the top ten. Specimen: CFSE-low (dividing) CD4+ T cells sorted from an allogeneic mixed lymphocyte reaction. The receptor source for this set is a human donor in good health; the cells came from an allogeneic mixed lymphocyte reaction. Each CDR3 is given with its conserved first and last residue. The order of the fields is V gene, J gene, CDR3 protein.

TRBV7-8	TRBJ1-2	CASSLARTGEGGYTF
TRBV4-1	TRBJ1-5	CASSQDPRTYSNQPQHF
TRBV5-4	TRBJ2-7	CASSLEARGRVYEQYF
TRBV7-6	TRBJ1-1	CASSLIGMNTEAFF
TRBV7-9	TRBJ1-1	CASSFSRGNTEAFF
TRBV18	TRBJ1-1	CASSPRQNTEAFF
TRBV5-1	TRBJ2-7	CASSPGTSGPPWGEQYF
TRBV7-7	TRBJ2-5	CASSPWETETQYF
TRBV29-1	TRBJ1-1	CSVGTGPEAFF
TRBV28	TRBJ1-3	CASSLHYSLRPSGNTIYF
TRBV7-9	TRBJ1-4	CAIKRDSPNEKLFF
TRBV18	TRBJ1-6	CASSPPGGNNSPLHF
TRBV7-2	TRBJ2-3	CASSPLAGRTDTQYF
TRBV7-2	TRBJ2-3	CASSLDSSAQYF
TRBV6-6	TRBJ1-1	CASSLSGGTEAFF
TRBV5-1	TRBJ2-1	CASSLLRGLGRDPLNEQFF
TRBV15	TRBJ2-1	CATSRGLAGAGNNEQFF
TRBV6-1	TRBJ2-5	CASEKDSLPGTQYF
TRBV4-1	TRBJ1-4	CASSQEGTGVATNEKLFF
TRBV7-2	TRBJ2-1	CASSFFVGHRFF
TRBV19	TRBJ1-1	CASKGGLLMNTEAFF
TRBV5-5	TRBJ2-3	CASSLDITTDTQYF
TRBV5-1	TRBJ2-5	CASSLVGLVETQYF
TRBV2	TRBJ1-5	CASSVARDRGPQHF
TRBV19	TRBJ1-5	CASRESGRAQHF
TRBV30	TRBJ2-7	CAWSGGSQVYEQYF
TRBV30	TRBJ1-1	CAYRGGLNTEAFF
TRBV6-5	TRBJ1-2	CASSYGARDGYTF
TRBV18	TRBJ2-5	CASSPRQGETQYF
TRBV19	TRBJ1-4	CASSISSGQGYEKLFF
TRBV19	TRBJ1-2	CASSLGPRYGYTF
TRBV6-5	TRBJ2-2	CATVKREDTGELFF
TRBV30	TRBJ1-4	CAWSVGWRYTTNEKLFF
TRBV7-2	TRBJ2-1	CASSLRASGSGEQFF
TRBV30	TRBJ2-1	CAWSPGAWQFF
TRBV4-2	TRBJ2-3	CASRHSGGPSTDTQYF
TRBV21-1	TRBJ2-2	CASSKPLGENTGELFF
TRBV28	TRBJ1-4	CASSPGPNEKLFF
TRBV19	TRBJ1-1	CASSKGQGMNTEAFF
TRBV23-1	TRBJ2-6	CASSVLSTQQSRANVLTF
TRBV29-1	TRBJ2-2	CSVALASPTGELFF
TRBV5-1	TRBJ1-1	CASSLERDSEAFF
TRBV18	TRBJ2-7	CASSGQGYEQYF
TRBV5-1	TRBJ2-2	CASSWGLVDTGELFF
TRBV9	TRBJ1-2	CASSVLRDFCYTF
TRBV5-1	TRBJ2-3	CASSLALAGASDTQYF
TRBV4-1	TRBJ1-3	CASSHGQVGNTIYF
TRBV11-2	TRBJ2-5	CASSLNRETQYF
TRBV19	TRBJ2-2	CASSIGQPNTGELFF
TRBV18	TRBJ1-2	CAGRPDRSRLRGYTF
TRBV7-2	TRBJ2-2	CASSRLVRNTGELFF
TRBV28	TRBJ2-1	CASSSAGTGNNEQFF